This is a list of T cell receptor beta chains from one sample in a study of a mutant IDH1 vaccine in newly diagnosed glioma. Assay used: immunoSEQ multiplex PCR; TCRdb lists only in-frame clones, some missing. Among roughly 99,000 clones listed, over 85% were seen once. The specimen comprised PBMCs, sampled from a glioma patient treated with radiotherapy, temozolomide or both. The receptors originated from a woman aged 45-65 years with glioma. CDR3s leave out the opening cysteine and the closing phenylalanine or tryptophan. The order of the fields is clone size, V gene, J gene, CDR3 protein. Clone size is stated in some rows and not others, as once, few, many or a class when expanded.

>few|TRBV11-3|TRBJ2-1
ASSPRDGYNEQF
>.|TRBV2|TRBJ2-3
ASQGSTDTQY
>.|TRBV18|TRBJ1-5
ASSPESNQPQH
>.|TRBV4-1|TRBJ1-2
ASSQPGRYGYT
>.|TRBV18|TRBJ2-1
ASSPSTSGYNEQF
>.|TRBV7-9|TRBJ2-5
ASSWTSSAETQY
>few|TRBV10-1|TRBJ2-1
ASSVEAGDHNEQF
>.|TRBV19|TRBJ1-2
ASSTRMPGYT
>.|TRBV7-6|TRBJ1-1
ASSPGQGEAF
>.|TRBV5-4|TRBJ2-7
ASSRAGSTAEQY
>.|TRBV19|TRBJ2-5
ASSIDYGILRTQY
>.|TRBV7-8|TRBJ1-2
ASSSTGWGYGYT
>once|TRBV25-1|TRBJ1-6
ASSELTGRRTYNSPLH
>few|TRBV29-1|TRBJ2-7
SVEQQGAAGGQY
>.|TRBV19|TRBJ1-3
ASSIDFSGNTIY
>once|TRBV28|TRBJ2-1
ASSRSGAEQF